This T cell receptor beta chain is drawn from a study of blood T cell repertoires in COVID-19. The CDR3 runs 14 residues. The V gene end was trimmed by 5 bases and the J gene end by 2 bases; junction bases not matched to a gene: 4. Germline V lookup: CDR1 LNHDA, CDR2 SQIVND (reference sequence). The repertoire was sequenced with immunoSEQ multiplex PCR; TCRdb's copy has only in-frame clones and lacks some. The sample includes roughly 330,000 clones, about 90% of them seen just once. The V call is TRBV19, the J call TRBJ2-7, with 9 bases identical to TRBD1. The sequenced sample was PBMCs or T cells enriched from blood (not recorded which). This TCR derives from a woman in her twenties or thirties who had recovered from COVID-19. The DNA of the CDR3 is TGTGCCAGTAGTTCGAGGACAGGGGCCTACGAGCAGTACTTC. Protein sequence: CASSSRTGAYEQYF.